The 7 T cell receptor beta chains presented below share a single source sample, sequenced in a study of CD8 T cells in ankylosing spondylitis. Using its own MiXCR run on the 5' RACE reads, TCRdb lists one record per CDR3 protein. The sample records about 360,000 distinct CDR3 sequences, more than 20% being singletons. Sequencing was carried out using blood, either unsorted or a sorted T cell fraction (not recorded which). The receptors here all came from a male donor with ankylosing spondylitis or in good health (not recorded which).

This chain connects TRBV6-1 to TRBJ2-7; D ambiguous. This CDR3 is 11 amino acids long. Per the germline V gene, CDR1 is MNHNS and CDR2 is SASEGT. Trimming took 5 bases from V and 3 from J, leaving 5 bases between them. The CDR3 region has the DNA TGTGCCAGCAGTATCTTCTACGAGCAGTACTTC. Residues: CASSIFYEQYF.

Regarding this clonotype: The DNA is left out, because the CDR3 cannot be placed on it with certainty; the CDR3 is given as TCRdb lists it. This chain uses TRBV12-3 or TRBV12-4 with TRBJ2-7; the listed D gene, TRBD1, was not tested against the DNA. From its first to its last residue, the CDR3 has 17 amino acids. The CDR3 region is CASSSSGGYEGSYEQYF.

DNA of the CDR3: TGTGCCAGCAGCTTACGTTTTGGCAGCACAGATACGCAGTATTTT. Translating it yields CASSLRFGSTDTQYF. The chain is built from TRBV11-2 and TRBJ2-3; no reliable D call. Trimming cost V 2 bases and J 0 bases, with 9 bases left between them. The germline V gene has CDR1 SGHAT and CDR2 FQNNGV. The CDR3 consists of 15 residues.

In this sample, this clonotype turned up a few times. V gene TRBV6-5 combines with J gene TRBJ2-3, with D tentatively TRBD1 or TRBD2 (6 bases each). This CDR3 contains 16 residues. The germline CDR1 and CDR2 sequences are MNHEY and SVGAGI. Deletions cut 6 bases from V and 2 bases from J, with 18 bases between. The CDR3 DNA follows: TGTGCCAGCAGCCACTCCACGGGGGCCCACACAGATACGCAGTATTTT. The encoded protein is CASSHSTGAHTDTQYF.

The rearrangement links TRBV7-9 to TRBJ2-7; D ambiguous. This CDR3 has 15 amino acids. The V end lost 6 bases, the J end lost 0 bases, and 15 bases lay between the germline ends. Per the germline V gene, CDR1 is SEHNR and CDR2 is FQNEAQ (reference sequence). DNA of the CDR3: TGTGCCAGCAGTTACGATAGGATATCCTCCTACGAGCAGTACTTC. It codes for CASSYDRISSYEQYF. Together with reference TRBV7-9 and TRBJ2-7, the CDR3 gives the full variable domain: DTGVSQNPRHKITKRGQNVTFRCDPISEHNRLYWYRQTLGQGPEFLTYFQNEAQLEKSRLLSDRFSAERPKGSFSTLEIQRTEQGDSAMYLCASSYDRISSYEQYFGPGTRLTVT.

This clonotype was detected only a few times. Germline and junction disagree at one end, which may indicate a read error. This rearrangement joins TRBV7-7 to TRBJ2-7, with D tentatively TRBD1 (5 bases). The CDR3 loop spans 14 amino acids. Germline values: CDR1 SSHAT, CDR2 FNYEAQ (reference sequence). The DNA for the CDR3 is TGTGCTAGCAGCTTTACAGGTTCCTTCTTCTGCGGGTACTTC. It codes for CASSFTGSFFCGYF.

This clonotype was counted at least ten times. The chain is built from TRBV7-9 and TRBJ2-7; 11 nucleotides match TRBD2. The junction had 2 bases not matched to a gene; V was cut back by 0 bases and J by 4 bases. Per the germline V gene, CDR1 is SEHNR and CDR2 is FQNEAQ (reference sequence). This CDR3 comprises 15 residues. The CDR3 here is CASSLASSGGYEQYF. CDR3 in DNA: TGTGCCAGCAGCTTAGCGTCTAGCGGGGGGTACGAGCAGTACTTC.